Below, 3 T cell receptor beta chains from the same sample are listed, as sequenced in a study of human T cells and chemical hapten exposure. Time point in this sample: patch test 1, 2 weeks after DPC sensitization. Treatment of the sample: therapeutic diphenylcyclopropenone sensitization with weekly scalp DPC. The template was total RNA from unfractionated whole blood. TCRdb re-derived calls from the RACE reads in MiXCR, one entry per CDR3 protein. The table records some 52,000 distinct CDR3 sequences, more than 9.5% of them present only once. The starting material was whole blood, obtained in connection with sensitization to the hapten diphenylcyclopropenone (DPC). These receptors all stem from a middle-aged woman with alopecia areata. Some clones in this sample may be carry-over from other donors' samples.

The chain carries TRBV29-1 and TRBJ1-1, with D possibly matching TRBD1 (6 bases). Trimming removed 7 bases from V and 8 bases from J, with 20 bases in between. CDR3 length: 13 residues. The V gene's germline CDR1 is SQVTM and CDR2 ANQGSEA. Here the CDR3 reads CSAFIAGGPEAFF. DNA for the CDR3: TGCAGCGCCTTTATAGCGGGGGGCCCCGAAGCTTTCTTT.

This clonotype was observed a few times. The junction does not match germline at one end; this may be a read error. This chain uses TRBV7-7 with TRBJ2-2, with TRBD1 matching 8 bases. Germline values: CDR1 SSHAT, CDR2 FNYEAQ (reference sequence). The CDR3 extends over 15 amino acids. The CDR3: CASSLDRASLGELFF. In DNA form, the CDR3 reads TGTGCTAGCAGCTTGGACAGGGCCTCCCTCGGGGAGCTGTTTTTT.

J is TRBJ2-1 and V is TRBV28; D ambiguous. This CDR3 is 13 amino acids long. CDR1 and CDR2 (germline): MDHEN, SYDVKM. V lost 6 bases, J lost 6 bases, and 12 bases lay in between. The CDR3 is CASSLTQVNEQFF. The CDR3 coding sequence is TGTGCCAGCAGCCTCACCCAAGTCAATGAGCAGTTCTTC.